These T cell receptor beta chains were read from a single sample in a study of blood T cell repertoires in COVID-19. Assay used: immunoSEQ multiplex PCR; TCRdb lists only in-frame clones, some missing. The sample records approximately 260,000 clones, around 81% being singletons. Sequenced material: PBMCs or T cells enriched from blood (not recorded which). The receptors were gathered from a man between 45 and 60 years old who had recovered from COVID-19. Each CDR3 is given with its conserved first and last residue. Fields, in order: J gene, D gene, V gene, clone size, CDR3 protein, CDR3 DNA. The D gene is left open where the match is weak. Only part of the rows carry a size: once, few, many, or a class if the clone is expanded.

>TRBJ1-4|TRBD1|TRBV5-8|.
CASSSGQGAGKLFF
TGTGCCAGCAGCTCAGGACAGGGGGCAGGAAAACTGTTTTTT
>TRBJ2-1|TRBD2|TRBV7-8|once
CASSLSSGSAVNEQFF
TGTGCCAGCAGCTTAAGTAGCGGGAGCGCAGTAAATGAGCAGTTCTTC
>TRBJ2-7|TRBD2|TRBV5-8|.
CASSREGRVIYEQYF
TGTGCCAGCAGCAGGGAGGGACGCGTCATCTACGAGCAGTACTTC
>TRBJ1-5|TRBD1|TRBV4-1|.
CASSHTTGGWQPQHF
TGCGCCAGCAGCCATACGACAGGGGGCTGGCAGCCCCAGCATTTT
>TRBJ2-1|.|TRBV5-1|.
CASSRGLGSYNEQFF
TGCGCCAGCAGCAGGGGACTGGGCTCCTACAATGAGCAGTTCTTC
>TRBJ1-2|.|TRBV24-1|.
CAMWILVAAFSDTF
TGTGCCATGTGGATCCTAGTCGCTGCATTTTCGGACACCTTC
>TRBJ2-7|TRBD2|TRBV19|.
CASRGTSGINEQYF
TGTGCCAGTAGAGGGACTAGCGGGATAAACGAGCAGTACTTC
>TRBJ2-3|TRBD2|TRBV29-1|.
CSVSFPGLAGGPADTQYF
TGCAGCGTTAGCTTTCCGGGACTAGCGGGGGGGCCGGCAGATACGCAGTATTTT
>TRBJ2-3|.|TRBV27|.
CASSTRRDSDTQYF
TGTGCCAGCAGTACCCGACGGGATTCAGATACGCAGTATTTT
>TRBJ2-7|TRBD1|TRBV11-1|.
CASTPGQGSYEQYF
TGTGCCAGCACCCCGGGACAGGGATCCTACGAGCAGTACTTC
>TRBJ1-1|.|TRBV29-1|.
CSVSARSDTEAFF
TGCAGCGTGTCTGCCAGGTCCGACACTGAAGCTTTCTTT
>TRBJ2-5|.|TRBV12-3/TRBV12-4|.
CASSTNRETQYF
TGTGCCAGCAGTACCAATAGAGAGACCCAGTACTTC
>TRBJ1-1|TRBD1|TRBV10-3|.
CAISESNPGGYTEAFF
TGTGCCATCAGTGAGTCGAACCCAGGGGGCTACACTGAAGCTTTCTTT
>TRBJ2-1|TRBD2|TRBV9|.
CASSSRLAGVSHEQFF
TGTGCCAGCAGCAGTCGACTAGCGGGAGTTAGCCATGAGCAGTTCTTC
>TRBJ1-4|.|TRBV18|.
CASSSFATGNEKLFF
TGTGCCAGCTCATCTTTCGCGACTGGTAATGAAAAACTGTTTTTT
>TRBJ1-2|TRBD1|TRBV7-2|.
CASSLNAGGVGGYTF
TGTGCCAGCAGCTTAAACGCAGGGGGCGTTGGTGGCTACACCTTC
>TRBJ2-1|.|TRBV15|.
CATNLRVVSYNEQFF
TGTGCCACCAATCTCAGGGTCGTCTCCTACAATGAGCAGTTCTTC
>TRBJ1-1|.|TRBV29-1|.
CSVPSGTTMEAFF
TGCAGCGTCCCCAGCGGCACTACGATGGAAGCTTTCTTT
>TRBJ1-4|TRBD1|TRBV9|.
CASSVATGGNEKLFF
TGTGCCAGCAGCGTGGCGACAGGGGGGAATGAAAAACTGTTTTTT
>TRBJ2-2|.|TRBV7-9|.
CASIGEAGELFF
TGTGCCAGCATCGGTGAGGCGGGGGAGCTGTTTTTT
>TRBJ2-1|TRBD1|TRBV19|many
CASSILGTVAYNEQFF
TGTGCCAGTAGTATTTTAGGGACAGTGGCCTACAATGAGCAGTTCTTC
>TRBJ1-2|.|TRBV9|.
CASSLDRGYTF
TGTGCCAGCAGCCTAGACAGGGGCTACACCTTC
>TRBJ1-6|.|TRBV3-1/TRBV3-2|.
CASSQGQGSPLHF
TGTGCCAGCAGCCAGGGTCAGGGTTCACCCCTCCACTTT
>TRBJ2-7|.|TRBV19|once
CASSVPLAEQYF
TGTGCCAGTAGTGTCCCCCTGGCCGAGCAGTACTTC
>TRBJ1-4|TRBD1|TRBV5-1|.
CASSSTGLSNEKLFF
TGCGCCAGCAGCTCGACAGGGCTGTCTAATGAAAAACTGTTTTTT
>TRBJ2-3|.|TRBV24-1|.
CATSDPEVGDTDTQYF
TGTGCCACCAGTGATCCGGAGGTAGGAGACACAGATACGCAGTATTTT
>TRBJ1-1|.|TRBV19|.
CASSIGGVELNTEAFF
TGTGCCAGTAGTATAGGCGGGGTGGAACTGAACACTGAAGCTTTCTTT
>TRBJ2-5|TRBD1|TRBV27|.
CASSLLTGGEYETQYF
TGTGCCAGCAGTTTACTAACAGGGGGCGAGTATGAGACCCAGTACTTC
>TRBJ2-3|TRBD2|TRBV13|.
CASMAGGPTDTQYF
TGTGCCAGCATGGCGGGAGGGCCGACAGATACGCAGTATTTT
>TRBJ2-7|.|TRBV10-3|.
CAISGDNYEQYF
TGTGCCATCAGTGGGGACAACTACGAGCAGTACTTC
>TRBJ1-1|.|TRBV30|few
CAWVGRGNTEAFF
TGTGCCTGGGTAGGACGGGGGAACACTGAAGCTTTCTTT
>TRBJ2-1|TRBD2|TRBV19|.
CASSTQRSGRAHEQFF
TGTGCCAGTAGTACCCAAAGGAGCGGGAGGGCCCATGAGCAGTTCTTC
>TRBJ1-2|.|TRBV9|medium-sized
CASSVQGGNYGYTF
TGTGCCAGCAGCGTACAGGGTGGGAACTATGGCTACACCTTC
>TRBJ2-7|TRBD1|TRBV5-4|.
CASGGWTGPSTRVVYEQYF
TGTGCCAGCGGGGGCTGGACAGGGCCGTCTACGAGGGTAGTCTACGAGCAGTACTTC
>TRBJ1-5|TRBD1|TRBV30|.
CAWSTTRTGAYSNQPQHF
TGTGCCTGGAGTACAACCCGGACAGGGGCGTATAGCAATCAGCCCCAGCATTTT
>TRBJ2-7|.|TRBV7-2|.
CASSPDLFYEQYF
TGTGCCAGCAGCCCGGACTTGTTCTACGAGCAGTACTTC
>TRBJ1-5|.|TRBV19|.
CASSIGQPQHF
TGTGCCAGTAGTATCGGGCAGCCCCAGCATTTT
>TRBJ2-7|TRBD1|TRBV5-4|.
CASRETGENYEQYF
TGTGCCAGCAGAGAGACAGGGGAAAACTACGAGCAGTACTTC
>TRBJ1-4|.|TRBV9|.
CASSVEGLTNEKLFF
TGTGCCAGCAGCGTAGAGGGGCTTACTAATGAAAAACTGTTTTTT
>TRBJ1-5|.|TRBV28|.
CASRRALEPQHF
TGTGCCAGCAGGCGCGCGCTGGAGCCCCAGCATTTT
>TRBJ2-1|TRBD2|TRBV3-1/TRBV3-2|.
CASSRLAGPLGQFF
TGTGCCAGCAGCCGGCTAGCGGGGCCCCTGGGGCAGTTCTTC
>TRBJ1-2|.|TRBV5-6|few
CASSLPTAGFGGYTF
TGTGCCAGCAGCTTGCCCACGGCGGGGTTCGGGGGCTACACCTTC
>TRBJ2-1|TRBD2|TRBV19|once
CASSIVPSGKSSYNEQFF
TGTGCCAGTAGTATAGTTCCTAGCGGCAAGAGCTCCTACAATGAGCAGTTCTTC
>TRBJ2-1|.|TRBV5-8|.
CASSLGGGTYNEQFF
TGTGCCAGCAGCTTGGGGGGAGGAACCTACAATGAGCAGTTCTTC
>TRBJ2-7|TRBD1|TRBV6-9|.
CASTVPGQTYEQYF
TGTGCCAGCACCGTCCCGGGACAGACCTACGAGCAGTACTTC
>TRBJ2-3|TRBD2|TRBV28|.
CASSFPALAGDTDTQYF
TGTGCCAGCAGTTTCCCCGCCCTAGCGGGCGACACAGATACGCAGTATTTT
>TRBJ2-1|TRBD2|TRBV11-3|.
CASSIHSSGSLNEQFF
TGTGCCAGCAGCATCCACTCTAGCGGGAGCCTCAATGAGCAGTTCTTC
>TRBJ2-5|.|TRBV7-9|.
CASSLLVGTLTSQETQYF
TGTGCCAGCAGCTTATTGGTCGGGACACTCACCTCCCAAGAGACCCAGTACTTC
>TRBJ1-5|TRBD1|TRBV19|.
CASSLGQDRNQPQHF
TGTGCCAGTAGTTTAGGACAGGACCGCAATCAGCCCCAGCATTTT
>TRBJ1-1|.|TRBV6-4|.
CASSEISGTEAFF
TGTGCCAGCAGTGAAATTTCGGGGACTGAAGCTTTCTTT
>TRBJ2-5|TRBD2|TRBV7-2|few
CASSLPSGRLVGTQYF
TGTGCCAGCAGCTTGCCTAGCGGGAGGTTGGTGGGGACCCAGTACTTC
>TRBJ1-6|.|TRBV5-1|.
CASSLESGHPELHF
TGCGCCAGCAGCTTGGAGTCAGGGCATCCCGAACTCCACTTT
>TRBJ2-7|TRBD2|TRBV18|.
CASSPSGGSYEQYF
TGTGCCAGCTCACCGTCGGGGGGCTCCTACGAGCAGTACTTC